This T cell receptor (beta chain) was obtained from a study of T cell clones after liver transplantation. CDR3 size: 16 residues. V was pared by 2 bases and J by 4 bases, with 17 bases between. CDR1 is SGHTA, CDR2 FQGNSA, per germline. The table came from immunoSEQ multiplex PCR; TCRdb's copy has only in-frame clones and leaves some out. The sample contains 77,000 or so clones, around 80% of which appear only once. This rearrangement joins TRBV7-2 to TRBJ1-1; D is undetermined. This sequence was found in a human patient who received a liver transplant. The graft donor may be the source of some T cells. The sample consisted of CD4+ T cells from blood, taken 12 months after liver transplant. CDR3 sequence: CASSLYSSGLGTEAFF. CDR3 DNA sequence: TGTGCCAGCAGCTTATATTCGTCGGGTCTGGGCACTGAAGCTTTCTTT.